Listed here is a single T cell receptor (beta chain). The target of this receptor is not known. The sequencer was an Illumina HiSeq 2000. The TCR beta cDNA libraries were made using 5'RACE template switching, a step that added both a universal primer site and unique molecular identifiers. Priming for cDNA synthesis came from the TCR beta constant segment, and two successive PCR amplification steps followed. Per the source publication's procedure: MIGEC was used to demultiplex reads and group the reads by UMI, and MiTCR was used to assemble and quantify clonotypes. To exclude erroneous sequences, only TCR cDNA sequences supported by at least two reads were retained. The tcR package was used for downstream repertoire analysis, with clonotypes matched between fractions based on CDR3 nucleotide sequence plus V segment. VDJmatch was used to annotate antigen specificity against VDJdb, with one amino acid substitution in CDR3 allowed. TCRdb reprocessed the reads, reporting each CDR3 protein sequence once and no DNA. The V and J calls follow TCRdb's processing rather than the paper's. This sample's records show about 460,000 distinct CDR3 sequences. The ten biggest clones cover 1.4% to 1.5% of the sample.

Its CDR3 holds 16 amino acids, cysteine through phenylalanine. No DNA has been recorded. The germline V gene (reference sequence) sets CDR1 to SGHNT and CDR2 to YYREEE. The sample originates from a study of T cells expressing NK-cell markers (TCRdb year 2020). Broadly, across the study: Seven to nine donors provided sorted CD3+CD56+NKG2C+, CD3+CD56+NKG2C- and CD3+CD56-NKG2C+ T-cell subsets, whose TCR beta-chain repertoires were profiled. Randomly selected healthy volunteers, three men and five women, were used as the eight sequenced donors. Sequencing of the libraries produced 2 x 150 bp reads on Illumina HiSeq 2000/2500, MiSeq or NextSeq. Among the eight sequenced donors, seven were HCMV-seropositive and one was HCMV-seronegative. The research as a whole found: Whether the expanded NKG2C-expressing T cell clones were specific for HCMV antigens remained unclear. Those dominant clonotypes were again the most abundant among CD3+CD56-NKG2C+ cells in a handful of donors, at roughly 28.3-60.1%. In about 6 donors, the dominant CD3+CD56+NKG2C+ clonotypes were found to rank among the top 10 CD8+ clonotypes and to make up roughly 1.0-7.0% of CD8+ T cells.

A commercial ELISA kit detecting HCMV-specific IgG in serum was used to determine HCMV serostatus. Ficoll density gradient centrifugation was used to isolate peripheral blood mononuclear cells from blood. The chain couples TRBV5-4 to TRBJ2-3; no DNA is available, so the TRBD2 call from TCRdb remains unchecked. The sample comprised blood T cells: a sorted CD56 or NKG2C T cell subset, CD4+ or CD8+ T cells, or bulk PBMC T cells (not recorded which). The TCR comes from a woman in her 50s in good health. Donor details come from another sample of the same person, matched by shared clones. The CDR3 protein: CASSLKSSGSFDTQYF.